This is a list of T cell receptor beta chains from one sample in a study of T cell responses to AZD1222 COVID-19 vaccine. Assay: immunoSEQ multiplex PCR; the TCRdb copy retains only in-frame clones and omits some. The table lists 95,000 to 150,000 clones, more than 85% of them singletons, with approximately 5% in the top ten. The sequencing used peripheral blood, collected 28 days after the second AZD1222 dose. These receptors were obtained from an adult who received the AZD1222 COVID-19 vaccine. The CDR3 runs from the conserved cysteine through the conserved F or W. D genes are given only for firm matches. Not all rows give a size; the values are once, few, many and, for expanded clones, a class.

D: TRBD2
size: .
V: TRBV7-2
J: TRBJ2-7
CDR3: CASSLLASGAIGQYF
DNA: TGTGCCAGCAGTCTTCTCGCTAGCGGGGCAATCGGGCAGTACTTC

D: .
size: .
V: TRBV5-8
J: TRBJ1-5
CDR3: CASSPGTPFSNQPQHF
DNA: TGTGCCAGCAGCCCAGGGACGCCGTTTAGCAATCAGCCCCAGCATTTT

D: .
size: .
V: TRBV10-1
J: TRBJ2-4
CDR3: CASSALGAGNIQYF
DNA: TGCGCCAGCAGTGCTCTGGGGGCCGGGAACATTCAGTACTTC

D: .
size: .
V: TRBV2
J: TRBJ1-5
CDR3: CASSEAHSAGAQPQHF
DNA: TGTGCCAGCAGTGAAGCGCACAGTGCGGGGGCTCAGCCCCAGCATTTT

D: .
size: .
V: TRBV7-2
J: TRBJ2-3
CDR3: CASSLAASTDTQYF
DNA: TGTGCCAGCAGCTTAGCGGCTAGCACAGATACGCAGTATTTT

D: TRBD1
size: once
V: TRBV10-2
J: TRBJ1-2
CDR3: CASSEQGASGYGYTF
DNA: TGCGCCAGCAGTGAGCAGGGGGCGAGTGGCTATGGCTACACCTTC

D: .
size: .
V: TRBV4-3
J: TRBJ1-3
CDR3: CASSQEAAHARNTIYF
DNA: TGCGCCAGCAGCCAAGAGGCAGCCCACGCCCGAAACACCATATATTTT

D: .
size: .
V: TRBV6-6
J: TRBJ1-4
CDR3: CASSLGQIKLFF
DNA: TGTGCCAGCAGTTTAGGACAAATTAAACTGTTTTTT

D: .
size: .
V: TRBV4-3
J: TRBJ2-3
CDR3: CASSQDRPPITTDTQYF
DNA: TGCGCCAGCAGCCAAGATCGGCCACCCATAACCACAGATACGCAGTATTTT

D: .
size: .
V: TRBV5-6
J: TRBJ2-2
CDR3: CASSLDQSSTGELFF
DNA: TGTGCCAGCAGCTTGGATCAGAGCAGCACCGGGGAGCTGTTTTTT

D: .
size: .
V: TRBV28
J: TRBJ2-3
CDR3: CASSLELPSSTDTQYF
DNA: TGTGCCAGCAGTTTGGAACTCCCCTCTAGCACAGATACGCAGTATTTT

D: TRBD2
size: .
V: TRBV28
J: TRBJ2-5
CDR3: CASIAGGLRETQYF
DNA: TGTGCCAGCATTGCGGGGGGCTTAAGGGAGACCCAGTACTTC

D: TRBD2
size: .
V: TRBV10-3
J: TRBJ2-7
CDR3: CATNSGGGSYEQYF
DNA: TGTGCCACCAATAGCGGGGGGGGCTCCTACGAGCAGTACTTC

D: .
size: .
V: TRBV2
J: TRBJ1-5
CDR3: CASSDRTGGNQPQHF
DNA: TGTGCCAGCAGTGACCGGACGGGAGGCAATCAGCCCCAGCATTTT

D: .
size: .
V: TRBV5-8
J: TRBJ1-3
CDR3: CASSLGGGAPGNTIYF
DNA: TGTGCCAGCAGCCTGGGTGGGGGGGCGCCTGGAAACACCATATATTTT

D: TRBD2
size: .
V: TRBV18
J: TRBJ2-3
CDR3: CASSRVTSGFTDTQYF
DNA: TGTGCCAGCTCACGGGTGACTAGCGGATTCACAGATACGCAGTATTTT

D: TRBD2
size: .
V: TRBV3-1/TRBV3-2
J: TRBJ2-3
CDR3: CASSPAASGRRQYF
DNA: TGTGCCAGCAGCCCAGCGGCTAGCGGTCGGAGGCAGTATTTT

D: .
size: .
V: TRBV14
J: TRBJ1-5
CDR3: CASSQEGISNQPQHF
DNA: TGTGCCAGCAGCCAAGAGGGCATTAGCAATCAGCCCCAGCATTTT

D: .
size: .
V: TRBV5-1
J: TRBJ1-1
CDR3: CASSLATANTEAFF
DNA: TGCGCCAGCAGCTTGGCGACAGCGAACACTGAAGCTTTCTTT

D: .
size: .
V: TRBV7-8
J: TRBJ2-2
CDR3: CASSLGTYGELFF
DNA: TGTGCCAGCAGCTTAGGAACATACGGGGAGCTGTTTTTT

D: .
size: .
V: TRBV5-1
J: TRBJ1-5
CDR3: CASSLEGRSNQPQHF
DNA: TGCGCCAGCAGCTTGGAGGGCCGAAGCAATCAGCCCCAGCATTTT

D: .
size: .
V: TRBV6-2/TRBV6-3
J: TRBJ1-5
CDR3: CASSYSRPGPREANNQPQHF
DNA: TGTGCCAGCAGTTACTCCCGGCCGGGCCCCAGGGAGGCCAACAATCAGCCCCAGCATTTT

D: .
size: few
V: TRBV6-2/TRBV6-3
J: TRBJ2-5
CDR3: CASSYRAGETQYF
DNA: TGTGCCAGCAGTTATAGGGCCGGGGAGACCCAGTACTTC

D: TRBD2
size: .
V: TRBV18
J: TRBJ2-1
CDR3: CASSPMSIAGYNEQFF
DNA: TGTGCCAGCTCACCAATGTCAATAGCGGGGTACAATGAGCAGTTCTTC

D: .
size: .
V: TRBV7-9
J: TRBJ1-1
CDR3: CASSSYGVSGEAFF
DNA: TGTGCCAGCAGCTCATACGGGGTATCGGGTGAAGCTTTCTTT

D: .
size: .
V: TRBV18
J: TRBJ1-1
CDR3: CASSPRTVNTEAFF
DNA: TGTGCCAGCTCACCCAGGACGGTGAACACTGAAGCTTTCTTT

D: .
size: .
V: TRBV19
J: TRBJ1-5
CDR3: CASRLALGGNQPQHF
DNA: TGTGCCAGTAGGTTGGCCTTGGGCGGCAATCAGCCCCAGCATTTT

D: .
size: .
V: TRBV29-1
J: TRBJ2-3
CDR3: CSVRRGRDTDTQYF
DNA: TGCAGCGTTCGCCGAGGTAGGGACACAGATACGCAGTATTTT

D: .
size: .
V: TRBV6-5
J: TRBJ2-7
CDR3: CASSSQDRAYEQYF
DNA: TGTGCCAGCAGTTCCCAGGACAGAGCCTACGAGCAGTACTTC

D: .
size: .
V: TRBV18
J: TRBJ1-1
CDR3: CASSPVDLSNTEAFF
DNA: TGTGCCAGCTCACCAGTCGACCTAAGCAACACTGAAGCTTTCTTT

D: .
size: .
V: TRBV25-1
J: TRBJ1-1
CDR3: CASRAPYGTNTEAFF
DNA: TGTGCCAGCAGGGCCCCCTACGGGACGAACACTGAAGCTTTCTTT

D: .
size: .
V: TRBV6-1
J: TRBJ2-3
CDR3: CASSEAGARTDTQYF
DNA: TGTGCCAGCAGTGAAGCGGGGGCCCGGACAGATACGCAGTATTTT

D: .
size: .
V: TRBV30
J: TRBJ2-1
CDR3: CAWRLGGNEQFF
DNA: TGTGCCTGGAGACTTGGGGGGAATGAGCAGTTCTTC

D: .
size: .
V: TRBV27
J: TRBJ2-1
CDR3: CASEVRRGSSYNEQFF
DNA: TGTGCCAGCGAGGTTAGGCGAGGGAGCTCCTACAATGAGCAGTTCTTC

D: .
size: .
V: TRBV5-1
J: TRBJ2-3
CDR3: CASRASESTDTQYF
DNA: TGCGCCAGCAGGGCGTCAGAAAGCACAGATACGCAGTATTTT

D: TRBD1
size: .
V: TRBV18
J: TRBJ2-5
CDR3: CASSRTGAGETQYF
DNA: TGTGCCAGCTCGCGGACAGGGGCAGGAGAGACCCAGTACTTC

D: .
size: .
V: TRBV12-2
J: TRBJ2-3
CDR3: CASRSKLARSTDTQYF
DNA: TGTGCAAGTCGCTCGAAACTAGCCCGAAGCACAGATACGCAGTATTTT

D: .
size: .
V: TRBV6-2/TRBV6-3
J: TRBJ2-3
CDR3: CASSYGVDLDTQYF
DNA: TGTGCCAGCAGTTATGGGGTAGACTTGGATACGCAGTATTTT

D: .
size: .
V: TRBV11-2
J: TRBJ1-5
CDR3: CASSSDQPQHF
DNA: TGTGCCAGCAGCTCCGACCAGCCCCAGCATTTT